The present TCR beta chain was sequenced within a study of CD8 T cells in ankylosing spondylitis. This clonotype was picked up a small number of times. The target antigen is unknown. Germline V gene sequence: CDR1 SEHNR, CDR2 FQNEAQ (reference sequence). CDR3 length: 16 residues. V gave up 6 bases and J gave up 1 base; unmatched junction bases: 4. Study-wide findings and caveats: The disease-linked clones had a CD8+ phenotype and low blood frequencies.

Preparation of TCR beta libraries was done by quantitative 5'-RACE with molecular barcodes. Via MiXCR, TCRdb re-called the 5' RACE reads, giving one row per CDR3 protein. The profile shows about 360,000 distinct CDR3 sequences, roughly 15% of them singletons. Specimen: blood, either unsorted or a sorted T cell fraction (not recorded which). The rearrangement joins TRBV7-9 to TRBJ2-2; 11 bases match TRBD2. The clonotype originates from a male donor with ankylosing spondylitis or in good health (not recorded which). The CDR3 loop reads CASSSGTSGNTGELFF. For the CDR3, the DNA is TGTGCCAGCAGTTCCGGGACTAGCGGGAACACCGGGGAGCTGTTTTTT.